This T cell receptor beta chain appears in the sequencing data of a study of blood T cell repertoires in COVID-19. Background on the study: There were acute and convalescent COVID-19 samples, and they came from the United States, Italy and Spain. Sources were T cells, B-cell-depleted T cells, or PBMCs; the material itself was cDNA or gDNA.

Sequenced by immunoSEQ multiplex PCR; TCRdb stores in-frame clones only, minus some. The data contain fewer than 350,000 clones, about 89% of them singletons. Across under 25 US areas, participants ranged in age from about 18 to 90 years. This CDR3 is built from 14 residues. Germline V lookup: CDR1 SGHTA, CDR2 FQGTGA. Trimming removed 4 bases at V and 8 bases at J, with 12 bases between. This receptor was identified in a woman between 40 and 55 years old who had recovered from COVID-19. The chain uses TRBV7-3 and TRBJ1-6; the D gene is possibly TRBD1 (6 bases). The source material was PBMCs or T cells enriched from blood (not recorded which). The CDR3 DNA reads TGTGCCAGCAGCTCCAGCGGGGGCGATTCACCCCTCCACTTT. Amino acids: CASSSSGGDSPLHF.